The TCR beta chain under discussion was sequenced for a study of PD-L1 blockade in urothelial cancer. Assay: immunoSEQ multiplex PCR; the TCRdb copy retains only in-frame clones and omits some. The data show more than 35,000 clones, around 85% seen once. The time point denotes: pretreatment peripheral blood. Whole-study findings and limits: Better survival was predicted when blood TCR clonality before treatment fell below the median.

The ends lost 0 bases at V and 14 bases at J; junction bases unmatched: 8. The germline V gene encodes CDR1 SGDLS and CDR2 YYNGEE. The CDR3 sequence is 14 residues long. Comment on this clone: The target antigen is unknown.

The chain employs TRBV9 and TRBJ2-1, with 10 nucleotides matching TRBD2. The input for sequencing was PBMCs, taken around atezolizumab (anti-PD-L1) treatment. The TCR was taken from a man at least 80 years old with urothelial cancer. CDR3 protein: CASSVDPLAGDEFF. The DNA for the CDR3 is TGTGCCAGCAGCGTAGATCCGCTAGCGGGAGATGAGTTCTTC.